This TCR beta chain was identified during a study of shared clonotypes between healthy human individuals. CDR1 SGHTS and CDR2 YDEGEE come from the germline V gene. V lost 0 bases and J 4 bases, leaving 2 bases between the germline ends. The CDR3 has 12 amino acids. The protocol was immunoSEQ multiplex PCR, while the TCRdb copy is restricted to in-frame clones and leaves out a portion. The sample shows under 1,900,000 clones, 98% of them seen only once. The rearrangement uses TRBV5-8 and TRBJ2-4; no reliable D call. The sequence was collected from a man aged 25-45 years in good health. Sequenced sample: naive CD4+ T cells sorted from blood. Subset specified: CD45RA+ positively selected. CDR3 coding DNA: TGTGCCAGCAGCTTGGAAAAAAACATTCAGTACTTC. Amino acid sequence: CASSLEKNIQYF. Together with reference TRBV5-8 and TRBJ2-4, the CDR3 gives the full variable domain: EAGVTQSPTHLIKTRGQQATLRCSPISGHTSVYWYQQALGLGLQFLLWYDEGEERNRGNFPPRFSGRQFPNYSSELNVNALELEDSALYLCASSLEKNIQYFGAGTRLSVL.